The present TCR beta chain was sequenced within a study of technical replicates of blood from a few donors. TCRdb's table, derived via immunoSEQ multiplex PCR, lists solely in-frame clones and lacks some. The sample gives about 83,000 clones, 92% of which show up once; about 0.27% is in the top ten. V lost 1 base and J lost 6, with 12 bases in between. Germline assignment: CDR1 LGHNA and CDR2 YNFKEQ. This CDR3 spans 14 amino acids. The sequence derives from a human donor in good health. The chain recombines TRBV4-2 with TRBJ1-2, with a tentative D call TRBD1 (5 bases). Sequenced material: T cells isolated from PBMCs. The CDR3 region is CASSQGGTGDGYTF. CDR3 nucleotide sequence: TGTGCCAGCAGCCAAGGGGGGACTGGGGATGGCTACACCTTC.